Given below is one T cell receptor beta chain in context. This sample was included in a study of blood T cell repertoires in COVID-19. On the study more broadly: Samples taken during acute and convalescent COVID-19 were collected in the United States, Italy and Spain. Nucleic acid was either cDNA or gDNA, and it came from T cells, B-cell-depleted T cells, or PBMCs.

The CDR3 runs to 14 residues. CDR1 MNHEY and CDR2 SVGAGI come from the germline V gene. With V trimmed by 7 bases and J by 14 bases, 10 bases remained unmatched. Under the authors' procedure: Reference gene primer amplification gave nucleated cell count estimates. Clones were sequenced by immunoSEQ multiplex PCR, and TCRdb holds only the in-frame ones, with some missing. V, J and clone size derive from that table, while D and trimming were established from the DNA sequence. The sample consists of roughly 55,000 clones, roughly four fifths of them appearing once. Sequenced: peripheral blood. The TCR sequence derives from a woman aged 55-69 years with acute or convalescent COVID-19. The V gene is TRBV6-5, the J gene TRBJ1-6, with TRBD1 matching 11 bases. The CDR3: CASTWDRGKESLHF. CDR3 sequence (DNA): TGTGCCAGCACTTGGGACAGGGGGAAGGAATCCCTCCACTTT.